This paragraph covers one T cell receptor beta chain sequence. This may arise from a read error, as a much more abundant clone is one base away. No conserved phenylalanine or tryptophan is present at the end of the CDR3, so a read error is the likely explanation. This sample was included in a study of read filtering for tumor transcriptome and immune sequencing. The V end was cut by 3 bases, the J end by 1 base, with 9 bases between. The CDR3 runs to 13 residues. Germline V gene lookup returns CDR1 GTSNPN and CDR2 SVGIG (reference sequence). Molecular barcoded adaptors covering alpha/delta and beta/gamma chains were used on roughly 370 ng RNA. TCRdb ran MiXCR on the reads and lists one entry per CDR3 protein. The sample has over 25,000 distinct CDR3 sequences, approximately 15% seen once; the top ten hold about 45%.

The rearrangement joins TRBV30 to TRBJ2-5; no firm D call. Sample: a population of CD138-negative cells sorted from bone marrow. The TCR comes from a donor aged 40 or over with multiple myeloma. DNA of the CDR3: TGTGCCTGGAGCGGTACCAGCCAAGAGACCCAGTACTCC. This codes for CAWSGTSQETQYS.